The rows below give T cell receptor beta chains drawn from one sample of a study of blood T cell repertoires in COVID-19. Clones were read by immunoSEQ multiplex PCR, and TCRdb kept only the in-frame ones, dropping some. The repertoire consists of about 34,000 clones, with around nine tenths occurring once and the leading ten covering around 15%. The sample consisted of peripheral blood. Receptor source: a man in his 60s with active COVID-19. CDR3s include the opening cysteine and the closing phenylalanine or tryptophan. The order of the fields is clone size, V gene, J gene, D gene, CDR3 protein, CDR3 DNA. D genes are given only for firm matches. For some rows the clone size is stated as once, few or many, or as a class when expanded; others skip it.

.	TRBV19	TRBJ2-7	TRBD1	CASSIFGTGSSYEQYF	TGTGCCAGTAGTATTTTCGGGACAGGGAGCTCCTACGAGCAGTACTTC
.	TRBV18	TRBJ2-7	TRBD2	CASSSTSGTTYEQYF	TGTGCCAGCTCATCCACTAGCGGGACCACCTACGAGCAGTACTTC
.	TRBV9	TRBJ2-5	.	CASSEGVLGAQETQYF	TGTGCCAGCAGCGAGGGGGTATTGGGGGCCCAAGAGACCCAGTACTTC
.	TRBV3-1/TRBV3-2	TRBJ1-2	.	CASSLSGTGYTF	TGTGCCAGCAGCCTATCCGGGACAGGCTACACCTTC
.	TRBV27	TRBJ1-5	.	CASSLFRNNQPQHF	TGTGCCAGCAGTTTATTCAGGAACAATCAGCCCCAGCATTTT
few	TRBV4-1	TRBJ2-7	TRBD2	CASSPQRDSYEQYF	TGCGCCAGCAGTCCCCAGCGGGACTCCTACGAGCAGTACTTC
.	TRBV7-9	TRBJ2-7	TRBD1	CASSSSDRGIEQYF	TGTGCCAGCAGCTCCTCCGACAGGGGGATCGAGCAGTACTTC
once	TRBV24-1	TRBJ2-5	TRBD2	CATSDPAGLAGSKETQYF	TGTGCCACCAGTGACCCCGCAGGACTAGCGGGTTCTAAAGAGACCCAGTACTTC
.	TRBV5-5	TRBJ2-5	.	CASSLAVGLETQYF	TGTGCCAGCAGCTTGGCGGTGGGGCTCGAGACCCAGTACTTC
.	TRBV7-9	TRBJ2-1	TRBD2	CASSKLAGGSNEQFF	TGTGCCAGCAGCAAACTAGCGGGAGGGAGCAATGAGCAGTTCTTC
.	TRBV7-9	TRBJ2-6	.	CASSLEGAGANVLTF	TGTGCCAGCAGCTTAGAGGGGGCTGGGGCCAACGTCCTGACTTTC
.	TRBV6-6	TRBJ2-2	.	CASLRDTGELFF	TGTGCCAGCTTAAGAGACACCGGGGAGCTGTTTTTT
.	TRBV7-8	TRBJ2-7	TRBD1	CASSRDRVTYEQYF	TGTGCCAGCAGCCGAGACAGGGTGACCTACGAGCAGTACTTC
.	TRBV6-5	TRBJ2-7	.	CASSYSFGESSYEQYF	TGTGCCAGCAGTTACTCATTCGGGGAAAGCTCCTACGAGCAGTACTTC
.	TRBV19	TRBJ1-1	TRBD1	CASTPATGVHTEAFF	TGTGCCAGTACCCCGGCGACAGGGGTGCACACTGAAGCTTTCTTT
.	TRBV30	TRBJ1-4	TRBD1	CAWSVGWRGRSINEKLFF	TGTGCCTGGAGTGTTGGCTGGAGGGGGCGATCGATTAATGAAAAACTGTTTTTT
.	TRBV28	TRBJ1-4	TRBD1	CASRIQGGNEKLFF	TGTGCCAGCCGAATACAGGGGGGGAATGAAAAACTGTTTTTT
.	TRBV29-1	TRBJ2-7	.	CSVAGYEQYF	TGCAGCGTGGCGGGCTACGAGCAGTACTTC
.	TRBV12-3/TRBV12-4	TRBJ2-7	.	CASRGSPSYEQYF	TGTGCCAGCAGGGGCAGCCCTTCCTACGAGCAGTACTTC
.	TRBV19	TRBJ1-6	TRBD1	CASSDTGGEDSPLHF	TGTGCCAGTAGTGATACAGGGGGCGAGGATTCACCCCTCCACTTT
once	TRBV7-9	TRBJ2-1	TRBD1	CASSSYRDRVFEQFF	TGTGCCAGCAGCTCTTACCGGGACAGGGTTTTCGAGCAGTTCTTC
.	TRBV4-2	TRBJ1-2	.	CASSQDGRVAGANYGYTF	TGTGCCAGCAGCCAAGACGGCAGGGTCGCGGGAGCTAACTATGGCTACACCTTC
.	TRBV5-1	TRBJ1-1	TRBD1	CASSLGTGSNTEAFF	TGCGCCAGCAGCTTGGGGACAGGGAGTAACACTGAAGCTTTCTTT